The 25 T cell receptor beta chains reported below all come from one sample, sequenced in a study of T-cell reconstitution after alpha-beta-depleted transplantation in children. Molecular barcoding with unique molecular identifiers was used for the TCRbeta library. TCRdb analysed the PCR reads with MiXCR anew, one entry per CDR3 protein. This repertoire shows about 1,000,000 distinct CDR3 sequences, about 29% found once; its top ten account for roughly 30%. Sequences were derived from PBMCs, mostly from graft donor cells, sampled 360 days after TCRalphabeta/CD19-depleted stem cell transplant. Receptors were obtained from a boy under two years old who had a stem cell transplant for SCID, so the T cells may come from the graft donor.

This clonotype has only a few counts. This chain joins TRBV18 and TRBJ1-3; D may be TRBD1 (6 bases). Germline-derived CDR1 and CDR2 are KGHSH and LQKENI. The CDR3 is 14 amino acids. V lost 6 bases and J 4 bases, leaving 13 bases between the germline ends. As DNA, the CDR3 is TGTGCCAGCTCCAACCAGGGGCAGGGAAACACCATATATTTT. Translation gives CASSNQGQGNTIYF.

This chain links TRBV20-1 with TRBJ2-5; perhaps TRBD1 as D (5 bases). The CDR3 has 12 amino acids. The germline V gene has CDR1 DFQATT and CDR2 SNEGSKA (reference sequence). Between the trimmed V and J ends, which lost 3 bases and 5 bases, there was a span of 10 bases. Here the CDR3 reads CSASGASETQYF. The CDR3 DNA reads as TGCAGTGCTAGTGGGGCATCGGAGACCCAGTACTTC.

The rearrangement links TRBV3-1 to TRBJ2-7, with 7 bases identical to TRBD1. With V trimmed by 2 bases and J by 3 bases, 1 base remained unmatched. Germline lookup yields CDR1 LGHDT and CDR2 YNNKEL (reference sequence). The CDR3 covers 13 residues. The CDR3 DNA is TGTGCCAGCAGCCAAACAGGGGACTACGAGCAGTACTTC. Protein product: CASSQTGDYEQYF.

The V call is TRBV29-1, the J call TRBJ2-2; D not resolved. Germline assignment: CDR1 SQVTM and CDR2 ANQGSEA. V was cut by 6 bases and J by 1 base, with 12 bases left in between. This CDR3 region has 14 residues. The CDR3 sequence is CSVGRAQNTGELFF. Written as DNA, the CDR3 is TGCAGCGTCGGCCGGGCTCAGAACACCGGGGAGCTGTTTTTT.

This clonotype showed up many times. The chain carries TRBV6-5 and TRBJ2-7, with 8 bases that match TRBD1. In germline, CDR1 is MNHEY, CDR2 SVGAGI. The V and J ends lost 9 bases and 4 bases, in that order; junction bases with no gene match: 5. The CDR3 loop spans 12 amino acids. CDR3: CASEGQEYEQYF. The CDR3 DNA is TGTGCCAGTGAGGGACAGGAGTACGAGCAGTACTTC.

This sequence joins TRBV6-2 or TRBV6-3 and TRBJ2-2; possibly TRBD1 for D (6 bases). The CDR3 runs 15 residues. The germline V gene encodes CDR1 MNHEY and CDR2 SVGEGT. V was pared by 6 bases and J by 4 bases, with 15 bases between. The CDR3 region is CASSRSTGRTGELFF. In nucleotides, the CDR3 is TGTGCCAGCAGCCGTAGTACAGGGCGCACCGGGGAGCTGTTTTTT.

This clonotype turned up a few times. CDR3 loop: CASRNGQGPEAFF. The CDR3 DNA reads as TGCGCCAGCAGGAATGGACAGGGCCCTGAAGCTTTCTTT. This rearrangement joins TRBV5-1 to TRBJ1-1; 8 bases line up with TRBD1. The CDR3 extends over 13 amino acids. J was trimmed by 6 bases and V by 5 bases; bases with no gene match: 6. Germline V gene data show CDR1 as SGHRS and CDR2 as YFSETQ.

This clonotype came up a few times. The rearrangement joins TRBV6-5 to TRBJ2-7; D is perhaps TRBD1 (5 bases). The CDR3 runs 15 residues. Trimming took off 1 base at V and 0 bases at J, with 10 bases between the two ends. From germline, CDR1 is MNHEY and CDR2 SVGAGI. The CDR3 region has the DNA TGTGCCAGCAGTTACTGGCAGGGCGCCTCCTACGAGCAGTACTTC. Protein: CASSYWQGASYEQYF.

The chain links TRBV7-2 to TRBJ2-7; D possibly corresponds to TRBD2 (6 bases). The CDR3 sequence is 14 residues long. V was clipped by 7 bases and J by 1 base, with 14 bases between them. Germline-derived CDR1 and CDR2 are SGHTA and FQGNSA. The CDR3 bases are TGTGCCAGCACCACCCGACTAGATTCCTACGAGCAGTACTTC. This encodes CASTTRLDSYEQYF.

This clonotype was picked up a small number of times. CDR3 residues: CASSINRDRELQYF. CDR3 nucleotides: TGTGCCAGCAGCATTAACCGGGACAGGGAATTGCAGTACTTC. The chain carries TRBV12-3 or TRBV12-4 and TRBJ2-7; 9 positions match TRBD1. V shed 6 bases and J 9 bases; nucleotides not matched to a gene: 12. The CDR3 has 14 residues.

The J gene is TRBJ1-6, the V gene TRBV5-1; D remains ambiguous. The CDR3 sequence is 14 residues long. With 2 bases removed from V and 10 bases from J, the gap between germline ends came to 13 bases. CDR1 is SGHRS and CDR2 is YFSETQ in the germline V gene. The CDR3: CASSFQELRSPLHF. The CDR3 nucleotides are TGCGCCAGCAGCTTCCAGGAATTAAGATCACCCCTCCACTTT. Filled out from reference TRBV5-1 and TRBJ1-6, the complete variable domain reads KAGVTQTPRYLIKTRGQQVTLSCSPISGHRSVSWYQQTPGQGLQFLFEYFSETQRNKGNFPGRFSGRQFSNSRSEMNVSTLELGDSALYLCASSFQELRSPLHFGNGTRLTVT.

This clonotype was observed a few times. The genes are TRBV4-1 and TRBJ2-7, with TRBD2 matching over 8 bases. Trimming cost V 0 bases and J 0 bases; bases outside gene matches: 7. The CDR3 totals 17 residues. Germline lookup yields CDR1 MGHRA and CDR2 YSYEKL. The CDR3 DNA follows: TGCGCCAGCAGCCAAGATAGGAGAGGGACTAGCTCCTACGAGCAGTACTTC. Translation gives CASSQDRRGTSSYEQYF.

This clonotype showed up just a few times. The gene calls are TRBV10-3 and TRBJ2-7, with 11 positions matching TRBD1. V was pared by 6 bases and J by 5 bases, with 6 bases of the junction left unmatched. Germline V gene sequence: CDR1 ENHRY, CDR2 SYGVKD. The CDR3 covers 14 residues. CDR3 in DNA: TGTGCCATCAGGTCCGGGACAGGGGGGCACGAGCAGTACTTC. Amino acid sequence: CAIRSGTGGHEQYF.

The chain uses TRBV4-2 and TRBJ2-3; perhaps TRBD2 as D (6 bases). The CDR3 loop spans 15 amino acids. Germline CDR1 is LGHNA and CDR2 is YNFKEQ. V dropped 1 base and J dropped 2 bases, with 10 bases sitting between them. CDR3 region: CASSQGLGYTDTQYF. DNA for the CDR3: TGTGCCAGCAGCCAAGGACTAGGATACACAGATACGCAGTATTTT.

V and J are TRBV12-3 or TRBV12-4 and TRBJ1-2; D gene unclear. This CDR3 is 13 amino acids long. V was trimmed by 5 bases and J by 7 bases, leaving 14 bases between them. CDR3 nucleotides: TGTGCCAGCAGTCATACAGCTTCCCCTGGCTACACCTTC. Encoded protein: CASSHTASPGYTF.

This chain connects TRBV15 to TRBJ2-5, with D possibly being TRBD2 (5 bases). Germline V gene lookup returns CDR1 LNHNV and CDR2 YYDKDF (reference sequence). Trimming removed 0 bases from V and 7 bases from J, with 15 bases in between. This CDR3 region has 15 residues. The CDR3 loop reads CATSREGSAELTQYF. In DNA form, the CDR3 reads TGTGCCACCAGCAGAGAGGGTAGCGCAGAGTTGACCCAGTACTTC. The variable domain in full, with the rest retrieved from reference TRBV15 and TRBJ2-5, is DAMVIQNPRYQVTQFGKPVTLSCSQTLNHNVMYWYQQKSSQAPKLLFHYYDKDFNNEADTPDNFQSRRPNTSFCFLDIRSPGLGDTAMYLCATSREGSAELTQYFGPGTRLLVL.

Only a few counts were recorded for this clonotype. The V and J genes are TRBV28 and TRBJ2-7; 8 nucleotides match TRBD1. The germline CDR1 and CDR2 sequences are MDHEN and SYDVKM. Trimming removed 5 bases from V and 1 base from J; junction bases left unmatched: 7. The CDR3 runs 15 residues. CDR3 sequence reads: CASSLRGPRSYEQYF. CDR3 nucleotide sequence: TGTGCCAGCAGTCTCAGGGGGCCTCGTTCCTACGAGCAGTACTTC.

The rearrangement links TRBV6-1 to TRBJ1-5, with 7 bases fitting TRBD1. The CDR3 covers 14 residues. CDR1 MNHNS and CDR2 SASEGT come from the germline V gene. Trimming removed 4 bases from V and 7 bases from J; junction bases left unmatched: 7. The CDR3: CASSGQGDFQPQHF. The CDR3 region has the DNA TGTGCCAGCAGTGGACAGGGTGATTTCCAGCCCCAGCATTTT.

The CDR3 bases are TGTGCCAGCAGCCAAGATCTTAGGGGACGCAATGAGCAGTTCTTC. The encoded protein is CASSQDLRGRNEQFF. The V and J genes are TRBV3-1 and TRBJ2-1; D may match TRBD1 or TRBD2 (5 bases each). CDR1 is LGHDT, CDR2 YNNKEL, per germline (reference sequence). Trimming stripped 0 bases from V and 6 bases from J, with 12 bases between. This CDR3 spans 15 amino acids.

This clonotype came up a few times. DNA of the CDR3: TGTGCCAGCGCTTCGACCGGGACAGGGGTCTACGAGCAGTACTTC. Protein: CASASTGTGVYEQYF. The V call is TRBV6-1, the J call TRBJ2-7; the match to TRBD1 covers 10 bases. The CDR3 is 15 amino acids. J was trimmed by 3 bases and V by 8 bases; bases with no gene match: 10. CDR1 and CDR2 (germline): MNHNS, SASEGT.

In its sample, this clonotype was seen a few times. The rearrangement links TRBV28 to TRBJ1-3; the D is unclear. The CDR3 is made up of 14 amino acids. Per the germline V gene, CDR1 is MDHEN and CDR2 is SYDVKM. The V end was cut by 2 bases, the J end by 5 bases, with 10 bases between. The CDR3 DNA sequence: TGTGCCAGCAGTTTACAGGACGGGCGAAACACCATATATTTT. It translates to CASSLQDGRNTIYF.

The gene calls are TRBV18 and TRBJ2-5, with 7 bases matching TRBD1. V lost 3 bases, J lost 2 bases, and 9 bases stayed unmatched. The germline V gene has CDR1 KGHSH and CDR2 LQKENI. The CDR3 loop spans 16 amino acids. The CDR3 DNA reads TGTGCCAGCTCACCGGAGACAGGGAGCTCGCAAGAGACCCAGTACTTC. Protein: CASSPETGSSQETQYF.

The chain couples TRBV5-1 to TRBJ2-2, with 7 bases identical to TRBD1. The germline V gene encodes CDR1 SGHRS and CDR2 YFSETQ. This CDR3 contains 15 residues. V was clipped by 2 bases and J by 4 bases; unmatched bases: 5. For the CDR3, the DNA is TGCGCCAGCAGCTTCGACAGGGACGGCACCGGGGAGCTGTTTTTT. This gives the protein CASSFDRDGTGELFF.

This sequence joins TRBV7-8 and TRBJ2-1, with TRBD2 identical over 12 bases. There are 16 residues in the CDR3. Looked up from germline, CDR1 is SGHVS and CDR2 is FQNEAQ. The J segment lost 10 bases and the V segment lost 4 bases, leaving 11 bases of the junction unmatched. CDR3 sequence (DNA): TGTGCCAGCAGCTCGGGACTAGCGGGCCCACTGGGGGAGCAGTTCTTC. Its translation: CASSSGLAGPLGEQFF.

This chain uses TRBV20-1 with TRBJ1-5; the D is unclear. The CDR3 is 12 residues long. Germline CDR1 is DFQATT and CDR2 is SNEGSKA (reference sequence). V lost 3 bases to trimming and J lost 4 bases, with 7 bases between them. The CDR3 protein is CSASPPNQPQHF. The CDR3 nucleotides read TGCAGTGCTAGCCCCCCTAATCAGCCCCAGCATTTT.